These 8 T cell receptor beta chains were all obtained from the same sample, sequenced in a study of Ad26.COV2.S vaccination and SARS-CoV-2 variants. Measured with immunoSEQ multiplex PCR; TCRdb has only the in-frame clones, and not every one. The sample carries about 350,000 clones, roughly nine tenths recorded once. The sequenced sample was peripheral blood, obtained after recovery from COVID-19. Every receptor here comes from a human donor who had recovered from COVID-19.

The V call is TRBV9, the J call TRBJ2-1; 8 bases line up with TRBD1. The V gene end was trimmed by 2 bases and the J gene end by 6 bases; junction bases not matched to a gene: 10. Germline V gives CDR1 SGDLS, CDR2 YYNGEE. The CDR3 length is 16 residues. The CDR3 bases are TGTGCCAGCAGCGTTCTACAGGGGGGCGAGTCCAATGAGCAGTTCTTC. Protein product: CASSVLQGGESNEQFF.

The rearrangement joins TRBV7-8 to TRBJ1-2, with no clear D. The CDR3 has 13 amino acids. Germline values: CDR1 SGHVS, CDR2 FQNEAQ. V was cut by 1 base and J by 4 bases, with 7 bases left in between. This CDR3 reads CASSLGQTYGYTF. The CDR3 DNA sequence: TGTGCCAGCAGCTTAGGCCAGACCTATGGCTACACCTTC.

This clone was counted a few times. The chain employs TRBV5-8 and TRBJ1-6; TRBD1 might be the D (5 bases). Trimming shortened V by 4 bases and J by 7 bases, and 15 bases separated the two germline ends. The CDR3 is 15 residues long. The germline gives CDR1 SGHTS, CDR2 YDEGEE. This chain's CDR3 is CASSQWDGSNSPLHF. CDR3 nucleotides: TGTGCCAGCAGCCAGTGGGACGGATCAAATTCACCCCTCCACTTT.

CDR3 DNA sequence: TGTGCCAGCAGTTACTCGTCTTGGCGGGGGGGGCACGAGCAGTACTTC. Translated, it gives CASSYSSWRGGHEQYF. The rearrangement links TRBV6-2 or TRBV6-3 to TRBJ2-7; TRBD2 agrees at 9 bases. V was pared by 0 bases and J by 5 bases, with 8 bases of the junction left unmatched. Germline loops: CDR1 MNHEY, CDR2 SVGEGT. This CDR3 spans 16 amino acids.

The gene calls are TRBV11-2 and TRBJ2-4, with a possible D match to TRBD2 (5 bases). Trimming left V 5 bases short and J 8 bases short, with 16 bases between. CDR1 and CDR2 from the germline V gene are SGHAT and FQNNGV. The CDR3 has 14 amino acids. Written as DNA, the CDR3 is TGTGCCAGCAGCCAGGTGGGCGGGTGGGACATTCAGTACTTC. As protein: CASSQVGGWDIQYF.

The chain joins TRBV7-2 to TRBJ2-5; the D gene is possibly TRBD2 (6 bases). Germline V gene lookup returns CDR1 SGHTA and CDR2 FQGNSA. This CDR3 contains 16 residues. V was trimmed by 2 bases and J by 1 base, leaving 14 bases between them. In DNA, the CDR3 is TGTGCCAGCAGCTTACCCCGGACTATCCTCCAAGAGACCCAGTACTTC. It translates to CASSLPRTILQETQYF.

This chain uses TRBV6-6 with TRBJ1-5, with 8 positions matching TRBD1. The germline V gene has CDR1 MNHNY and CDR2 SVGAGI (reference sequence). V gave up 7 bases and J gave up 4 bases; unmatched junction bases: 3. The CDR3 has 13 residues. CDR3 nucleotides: TGTGCCAGCAAGGACAGGGTGAATCAGCCCCAGCATTTT. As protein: CASKDRVNQPQHF.

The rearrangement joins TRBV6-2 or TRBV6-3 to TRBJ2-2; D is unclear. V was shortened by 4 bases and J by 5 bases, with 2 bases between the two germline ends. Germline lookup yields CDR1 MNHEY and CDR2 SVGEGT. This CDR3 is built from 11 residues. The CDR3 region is CASSLTGELFF. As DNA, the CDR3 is TGTGCCAGCAGTTTGACCGGGGAGCTGTTTTTT.